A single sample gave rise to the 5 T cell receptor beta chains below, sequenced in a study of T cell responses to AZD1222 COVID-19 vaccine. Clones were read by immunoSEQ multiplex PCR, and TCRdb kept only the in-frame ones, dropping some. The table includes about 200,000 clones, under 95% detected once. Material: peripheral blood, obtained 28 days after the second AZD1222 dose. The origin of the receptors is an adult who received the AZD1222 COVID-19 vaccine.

The CDR3 here is CASSPMSGPSVGELFF. In nucleotides, the CDR3 is TGTGCCAGCTCACCAATGTCGGGGCCGTCGGTCGGGGAGCTGTTTTTT. The chain joins TRBV18 to TRBJ2-2, with D possibly being TRBD1 or TRBD2 (5 bases each). The CDR3 is 16 residues long. V was pared by 2 bases and J by 7 bases, with 17 bases between. Per the germline V gene, CDR1 is KGHSH and CDR2 is LQKENI.

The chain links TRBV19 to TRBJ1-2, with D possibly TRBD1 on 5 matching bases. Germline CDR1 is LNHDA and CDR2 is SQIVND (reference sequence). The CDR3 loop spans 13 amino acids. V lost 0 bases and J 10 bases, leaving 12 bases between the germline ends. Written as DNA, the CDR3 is TGTGCCAGTAGTATAGACCGGGACGGGATCTACACCTTC. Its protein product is CASSIDRDGIYTF.

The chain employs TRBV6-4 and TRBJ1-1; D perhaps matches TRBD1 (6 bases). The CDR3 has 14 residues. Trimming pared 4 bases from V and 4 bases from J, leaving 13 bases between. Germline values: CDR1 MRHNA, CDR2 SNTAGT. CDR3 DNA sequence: TGTGCCAGCAGTGCACAGGGTAAGGGCACTGAAGCTTTCTTT. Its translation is CASSAQGKGTEAFF.

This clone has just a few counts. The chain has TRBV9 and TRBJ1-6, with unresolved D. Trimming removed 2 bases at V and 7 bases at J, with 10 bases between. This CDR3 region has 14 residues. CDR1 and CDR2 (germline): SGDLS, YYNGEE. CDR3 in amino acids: CASSVESRNSPLHF. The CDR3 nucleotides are TGTGCCAGCAGCGTCGAAAGCAGGAATTCACCCCTCCACTTT.

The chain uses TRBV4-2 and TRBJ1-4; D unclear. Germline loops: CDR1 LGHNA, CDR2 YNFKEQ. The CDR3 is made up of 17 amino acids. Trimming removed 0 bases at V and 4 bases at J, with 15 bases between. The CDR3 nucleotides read TGTGCCAGCAGCCAAGAAGGAGGGTCGGCAGTTAATGAAAAACTGTTTTTT. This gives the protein CASSQEGGSAVNEKLFF.